This T cell receptor (beta chain) was obtained from a study of blood T cell repertoires in COVID-19. Study summary: COVID-19 samples from acute and convalescent phases originated in the United States, Italy and Spain. PBMCs, B-cell-depleted T cells, or T cells provided the cDNA or gDNA that made up the material.

The CDR3 runs to 16 residues. With V trimmed by 0 bases and J by 5 bases, 3 bases remained unmatched. Germline V gives CDR1 MGHRA, CDR2 YSYEKL. Some clones are missing from TCRdb's copy, which holds only in-frame ones; the method was immunoSEQ multiplex PCR. The sample consists of fewer than 65,000 clones, 89% of them appearing once. Sequenced material: peripheral blood. This receptor was taken from a man in his sixties with acute or convalescent COVID-19. The gene calls are TRBV4-1 and TRBJ2-2; TRBD1 matches at 10 bases. The CDR3 loop is CASSQEGGQGTGELFF. The CDR3, as DNA: TGCGCCAGCAGCCAAGAAGGGGGACAGGGGACCGGGGAGCTGTTTTTT.